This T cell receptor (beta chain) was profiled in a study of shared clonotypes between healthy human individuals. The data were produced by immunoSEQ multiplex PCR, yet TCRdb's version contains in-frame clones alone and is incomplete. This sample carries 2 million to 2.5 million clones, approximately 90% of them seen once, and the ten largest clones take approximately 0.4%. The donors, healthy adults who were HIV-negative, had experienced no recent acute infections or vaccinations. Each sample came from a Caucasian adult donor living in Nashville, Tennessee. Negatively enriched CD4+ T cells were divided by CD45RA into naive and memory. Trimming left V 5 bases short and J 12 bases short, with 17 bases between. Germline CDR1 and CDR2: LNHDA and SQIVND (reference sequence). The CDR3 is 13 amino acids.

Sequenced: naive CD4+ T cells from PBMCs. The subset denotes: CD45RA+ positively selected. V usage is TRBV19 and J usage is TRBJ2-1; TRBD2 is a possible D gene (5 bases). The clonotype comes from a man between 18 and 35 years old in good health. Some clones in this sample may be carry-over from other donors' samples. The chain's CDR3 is CASSPSTDLVQFF. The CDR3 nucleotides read TGTGCCAGTAGTCCCTCTACGGACTTAGTGCAGTTCTTC.